The 21 T cell receptor beta chains in this list originate from one sample, sequenced in a study of shared clonotypes between healthy human individuals. Selected positively for CCR7 and CD45RO-negative, naive CD8 cells excluded terminally differentiated effector memory CD45RA+ cells. The table came from immunoSEQ multiplex PCR; TCRdb's copy has only in-frame clones and leaves some out. The table includes 1.5 million to 2.5 million clones, roughly 94% detected once. Sequencing was performed on naive CD8+ T cells sorted from blood. The receptors were gathered from a young man in good health.

The chain couples TRBV27 to TRBJ2-5; D call uncertain. The CDR3 covers 14 residues. Germline V gene sequence: CDR1 MNHEY, CDR2 SMNVEV (reference sequence). The V gene lost 2 bases and the J gene lost 1 base, with 8 bases spanning the gap. The CDR3 here is CASSLGGFQETQYF. The DNA of the CDR3 is TGTGCCAGCAGTTTAGGCGGTTTCCAAGAGACCCAGTACTTC.

V and J are TRBV19 and TRBJ2-7, with TRBD2 as a possible D gene (5 bases). V was cut by 3 bases and J by 0 bases, with 9 bases left in between. The CDR3 has 14 amino acids. Germline V gives CDR1 LNHDA, CDR2 SQIVND (reference sequence). CDR3 in amino acids: CASSIYGNSYEQYF. CDR3 bases: TGTGCCAGTAGTATTTACGGGAACTCCTACGAGCAGTACTTC.

The chain employs TRBV7-2 and TRBJ1-3; TRBD1 is a possible D gene (5 bases). V was trimmed by 5 bases and J by 0 bases, leaving 11 bases between them. Germline V CDR1 and CDR2: SGHTA, FQGNSA. This CDR3 region has 15 residues. This CDR3 reads CASSRGDSSGNTIYF. In DNA, the CDR3 is TGTGCCAGCAGCCGTGGGGACTCCTCTGGAAACACCATATATTTT.

The chain has TRBV4-3 and TRBJ2-7; D might be TRBD2 (5 bases). Germline CDR1 LGHNA, CDR2 YSLEER. The V gene lost 0 bases and the J gene lost 3 bases, with 12 bases spanning the gap. The CDR3 totals 15 residues. The CDR3 reads CASSQEGGWRYEQYF. Written as DNA, the CDR3 is TGCGCCAGCAGCCAAGAGGGCGGGTGGCGCTACGAGCAGTACTTC.

The chain employs TRBV30 and TRBJ2-7; D is unresolved. Germline lookup yields CDR1 GTSNPN and CDR2 SVGIG (reference sequence). CDR3 length equals 13 residues. Trimming left V 4 bases short and J 1 base short, with 11 bases between. The CDR3 DNA is TGTGCCTGGACTGATACTACTTCCTACGAGCAGTACTTC. Its protein is CAWTDTTSYEQYF.

The table lists this clone with a count of one. The chain carries TRBV29-1 and TRBJ2-6; perhaps TRBD1 as D (5 bases). Germline CDR1 and CDR2: SQVTM and ANQGSEA. This CDR3 is 13 amino acids long. V was clipped by 5 bases and J by 2 bases, with 7 bases between them. The CDR3 coding sequence is TGCAGCGTTATCAGGGCTGGGGCCAACGTCCTGACTTTC. Its translation: CSVIRAGANVLTF.

The chain couples TRBV5-8 to TRBJ2-1, with D unclear. Looked up from germline, CDR1 is SGHTS and CDR2 is YDEGEE. CDR3 length: 16 amino acids. V was cut by 2 bases and J by 0 bases, with 12 bases left in between. CDR3: CASSFDDWGSYNEQFF. CDR3 in DNA: TGTGCCAGCAGCTTCGACGACTGGGGCTCCTACAATGAGCAGTTCTTC.

This chain connects TRBV10-2 to TRBJ2-7; no firm D call. Trimming took off 3 bases at V and 4 bases at J, with 7 bases between the two ends. The V gene's germline CDR1 is WSHSY and CDR2 SAAADI. CDR3 length: 12 residues. CDR3 amino acids: CASSDNGYEQYF. In DNA form, the CDR3 reads TGCGCCAGCAGTGATAACGGATACGAGCAGTACTTC.

The chain combines TRBV29-1 with TRBJ2-2, with D perhaps TRBD1 or TRBD2 (5 bases each). CDR3 size: 12 residues. CDR1 SQVTM and CDR2 ANQGSEA come from the germline V gene. The chain's CDR3 is CSLWDGTGELFF. In DNA form, the CDR3 reads TGCAGTCTTTGGGACGGCACCGGGGAGCTGTTTTTT.

CDR3 coding DNA: TGTGCCAGCAGCTCCTCCGTTAGGGCAGCCTTCGACATTCAGTACTTC. It yields the protein CASSSSVRAAFDIQYF. The J gene is TRBJ2-4, the V gene TRBV7-2; D unresolved. This CDR3 region has 16 residues. Germline-derived CDR1 and CDR2 are SGHTA and FQGNSA. V shed 4 bases and J shed 8 bases, with 21 bases lying between them.

This chain connects TRBV10-1 to TRBJ2-7; unclear D gene. This CDR3 spans 12 amino acids. Looked up from germline, CDR1 is WNHNN and CDR2 is SYGVQD (reference sequence). Between the trimmed V and J ends, which lost 3 bases and 6 bases, there was a span of 9 bases. CDR3 region: CASSDSPGEQYF. In nucleotides, the CDR3 is TGCGCCAGCAGTGACTCCCCCGGCGAGCAGTACTTC.

This clone was recorded only once. The V and J genes are TRBV29-1 and TRBJ2-1; the D is unclear. From germline, CDR1 is SQVTM and CDR2 ANQGSEA. V shed 6 bases and J shed 10 bases, with 10 bases lying between them. The CDR3 runs 10 residues. CDR3 sequence (DNA): TGCAGCGTGGATGGACCGGAGCAGTTCTTC. Its protein is CSVDGPEQFF.

The CDR3 DNA reads as TGCAGCGTTGAAGATAGGAACAGCTATAACTATGGCTACACCTTC. Residues: CSVEDRNSYNYGYTF. The rearrangement uses TRBV29-1 and TRBJ1-2; D not certain. Germline lookup yields CDR1 SQVTM and CDR2 ANQGSEA. Trimming pared 0 bases from V and 1 base from J, leaving 12 bases between. The CDR3 is made up of 15 amino acids.

J is TRBJ2-7 and V is TRBV14; 8 nucleotides match TRBD2. This CDR3 spans 18 amino acids. Unmatched junction bases numbered 11, after V lost 0 bases and J lost 1 base. Germline loops: CDR1 SGHDN, CDR2 FVKESK. Written as DNA, the CDR3 is TGTGCCAGCAGCCAAGATTACGGGACTAGTCAGTCATCCTACGAGCAGTACTTC. Translated, it gives CASSQDYGTSQSSYEQYF.

The V gene is TRBV7-9, the J gene TRBJ2-3, with D possibly TRBD2 on 6 matching bases. Germline V gene sequence: CDR1 SEHNR, CDR2 FQNEAQ (reference sequence). CDR3 length equals 15 residues. V lost 5 bases to trimming and J lost 3 bases, with 15 bases between them. The CDR3 DNA follows: TGTGCCAGCAGCCTACACCAGGGAGGAACAGATACGCAGTATTTT. As protein: CASSLHQGGTDTQYF.

With regard to this clone: The same CDR3 arises from other DNA sequences in this sample as well. The chain is built from TRBV27 and TRBJ2-7; TRBD2 might be the D (6 bases). The CDR3 totals 15 residues. Germline values: CDR1 MNHEY, CDR2 SMNVEV (reference sequence). V was cut by 3 bases and J by 1 base, with 13 bases left in between. The CDR3 region has the DNA TGTGCCAGCAGTTTCGGGGGAGGCCTTTCCTACGAGCAGTACTTC. Protein product: CASSFGGGLSYEQYF.

The chain carries TRBV15 and TRBJ2-5; no clear D gene. The CDR3 is 13 amino acids. V gave up 7 bases and J gave up 1 base, with 10 bases separating them. Per the germline V gene, CDR1 is LNHNV and CDR2 is YYDKDF (reference sequence). The CDR3 sequence: CATTPQVQETQYF. The CDR3 DNA reads as TGTGCCACCACCCCGCAGGTCCAAGAGACCCAGTACTTC.

The chain joins TRBV30 to TRBJ1-1, with TRBD1 as a possible D gene (6 bases). The V gene lost 3 bases and the J gene lost 4 bases, with 12 bases spanning the gap. Germline CDR1 is GTSNPN and CDR2 is SVGIG (reference sequence). The CDR3 runs 13 residues. In DNA form, the CDR3 reads TGTGCCTGGAGAGGGGGGGGGACCACTGAAGCTTTCTTT. Protein: CAWRGGGTTEAFF.

The chain employs TRBV5-8 and TRBJ2-7, with 7 bases matching TRBD1. V was pared by 0 bases and J by 1 base, with 13 bases of the junction left unmatched. CDR1 and CDR2 from the germline V gene are SGHTS and YDEGEE. The CDR3 consists of 18 residues. The CDR3 bases are TGTGCCAGCAGCTTGGGCTTGATCCGGGACAGTTTTTCCTACGAGCAGTACTTC. Protein sequence: CASSLGLIRDSFSYEQYF.

The rearrangement joins TRBV5-1 to TRBJ2-4; 9 bases fit TRBD1. The CDR3 is 13 amino acids. Germline V gene sequence: CDR1 SGHRS, CDR2 YFSETQ. V gave up 4 bases and J gave up 9 bases; unmatched junction bases: 5. CDR3 protein: CASSDDRGVIQYF. CDR3 coding DNA: TGCGCCAGCAGCGACGACAGGGGGGTCATTCAGTACTTC.

The J gene is TRBJ2-1, the V gene TRBV19; D possibly corresponds to TRBD2 (6 bases). Looked up from germline, CDR1 is LNHDA and CDR2 is SQIVND (reference sequence). The CDR3 contains 15 residues. Deletions cut 5 bases from V and 4 bases from J, with 15 bases between. The CDR3 region is CASSPRSEGYNEQFF. CDR3 sequence (DNA): TGTGCCAGTAGTCCCCGGTCGGAGGGGTACAATGAGCAGTTCTTC. The full variable domain, rest sourced from reference TRBV19 and TRBJ2-1, is DGGITQSPKYLFRKEGQNVTLSCEQNLNHDAMYWYRQDPGQGLRLIYYSQIVNDFQKGDIAEGYSVSREKKESFPLTVTSAQKNPTAFYLCASSPRSEGYNEQFFGPGTRLTVL.